This TCR beta chain is from a study of beta chain features in type 1 diabetes. Study results and limitations: A definitive answer on HLA type influencing TCRB rearrangement was not reached here.

In its sample, this clone was seen a few times. Its target is unknown. Since all of the isolated RNA was reverse transcribed, expressed TCRB transcripts were what got sequenced. About 3.57 million reads, on average, came from each naive, central memory and regulatory T cell sample. Produced via immunoSEQ multiplex PCR; TCRdb's table is partial and in-frame only. The sample lists fewer than 650,000 clones; around 16% were seen once. Every donor had blood drawn once into heparin, approximately 0.11 L on average. Each sorted population was over 95% pure. With 1 base removed from V and 2 bases from J, the gap between germline ends came to 14 bases. This CDR3 comprises 16 residues. CDR1 is SGHRS, CDR2 YFSETQ, per germline.

This sequence was found in a man younger than 30 in good health. Sequencing input: naive CD4+ T cells from blood. The rearrangement links TRBV5-1 to TRBJ2-3, with a possible D match to TRBD1 (7 bases). CDR3 nucleotide sequence: TGCGCCAGCAGCTTGATCAGGGGGGTGCCCACAGATACGCAGTATTTT. Protein sequence: CASSLIRGVPTDTQYF.